The rows below give T cell receptor beta chains drawn from one sample of a study of blood T cells in healthy people across ages. MiXCR, applied by TCRdb to the 5' RACE reads, yields one record per CDR3 protein. The table records about 1.4 million distinct CDR3 sequences, 55% to 75% of them present only once. Sequencing was carried out using blood. The origin of the receptors is a man aged 18 to 35 in good health. The CDR3 runs from the conserved cysteine through the conserved F or W. D genes are given only for firm matches. Clone sizes are given selectively: once, few, many, or a class where the clone is expanded.

TRBJ2-3 . TRBV3-1 few CASSQGWFTTDTQYF TGTGCCAGCAGCCAAGGATGGTTCACCACAGATACGCAGTATTTT
TRBJ1-1 . TRBV2 . CASSEALGTGNTEAFF TGTGCCAGCAGTGAAGCGCTTGGGACGGGAAACACTGAAGCTTTCTTT
TRBJ1-1 . TRBV27 once CASKTENTEAFF TGTGCCAGTAAGACAGAGAACACTGAAGCTTTCTTT
TRBJ2-6 . TRBV3-1 . CASSQDPANPGANVLTF TGTGCCAGCAGCCAAGATCCGGCTAACCCTGGGGCCAACGTCCTGACTTTC
TRBJ2-1 TRBD2 TRBV20-1 . CSARDPGTSGPNEQFF TGCAGTGCTAGAGATCCCGGGACTAGCGGGCCCAATGAGCAGTTCTTC
TRBJ2-6 . TRBV18 . CASSPPVGGSSGANVLTF TGTGCCAGCTCACCACCGGTCGGGGGCTCCTCTGGGGCCAACGTCCTGACTTTC
TRBJ1-4 TRBD1 TRBV20-1 . CSARAATGQLREKLFF TGCAGTGCTAGAGCCGCCACGGGACAGCTCAGGGAAAAACTGTTTTTT
TRBJ2-3 . TRBV11-2 . CASSLKGPDTQYF TGTGCCAGCAGCTTAAAGGGCCCTGATACGCAGTATTTT
TRBJ2-7 TRBD2 TRBV7-2 once CASSGLAAINYEQYF TGTGCCAGCAGTGGACTAGCGGCAATTAACTACGAGCAGTACTTC
TRBJ2-1 TRBD2 TRBV9 . CASSVSGSSNEQFF TGTGCCAGCAGCGTTAGCGGGAGCAGCAATGAGCAGTTCTTC
TRBJ2-4 . TRBV14 . CASSPGGLAGLTPLKNIQYF TGTGCCAGCAGCCCTGGAGGGCTGGCGGGCCTGACCCCCTTAAAAAACATTCAGTACTTC
TRBJ1-6 . TRBV29-1 . CSVSTGQGSNSPLHF TGCAGCGTTAGCACCGGGCAGGGAAGTAATTCACCCCTCCACTTT
TRBJ2-1 . TRBV27 few CASSLRWGHFNEQFF TGTGCCAGCAGTTTAAGGTGGGGACATTTCAATGAGCAGTTCTTC
TRBJ2-7 . TRBV7-9 . CASSPRTEYEQYF TGTGCCAGCAGCCCTCGGACAGAATACGAGCAGTATTTC
TRBJ2-2 . TRBV2 . CASSELEIGELFF TGTGCCAGCAGTGAGCTAGAGATCGGGGAGCTGTTTTTT
TRBJ1-6 TRBD1 TRBV6-5 . CASSYRGQGGNSPLHF TGTGCCAGCAGTTATCGCGGACAGGGTGGCAATTCACCCCTCCACTTT
TRBJ2-7 TRBD2 TRBV20-1 . CSVGMGGVRDEQYF TGCAGTGTAGGTATGGGAGGGGTTCGAGACGAGCAGTACTTC
TRBJ2-6 TRBD1 TRBV2 few CASIRDRGLSSGANVLTF TGTGCCAGCATCCGGGACAGGGGCTTAAGCTCTGGGGCCAACGTCCTGACTTTC
TRBJ2-5 . TRBV4-1 . CASSQGENYNEQYF TGCGCCAGCAGCCAAGGTGAAAACTACAATGAGCAGTACTTC
TRBJ2-3 . TRBV6-2/TRBV6-3 . CASSYWEVGTDTQYF TGTGCCAGCAGTTACTGGGAGGTAGGCACAGATACGCAGTATTTT
TRBJ2-7 . TRBV10-3 . CAIGGGCEQYF TGTGCCATCGGAGGCGGATGCGAGCAGTACTTC
TRBJ1-1 . TRBV21-1 once CASSKGADVNTEAFF TGTGCCAGCAGCAAGGGCGCAGACGTTAACACTGAAGCTTTCTTT
TRBJ2-7 . TRBV5-1 many CASSLPSHDEQYF TGCGCCAGCAGCTTGCCCAGTCATGACGAGCAGTACTTC
TRBJ2-3 TRBD2 TRBV3-1 . CASSQVGSGSRTDTQYF TGTGCCAGCAGCCAAGTAGGAAGCGGGAGTCGAACAGATACGCAGTATTTT
TRBJ2-1 TRBD1 TRBV5-5 . CASSLALGQGSYNEQFF TGTGCCAGCAGCTTGGCCCTGGGACAGGGATCCTACAATGAGCAGTTCTTC
TRBJ2-1 . TRBV27 . CASSHGWQSSYNEQFF TGTGCCAGCAGTCACGGTTGGCAGAGCTCCTACAATGAGCAGTTCTTC
TRBJ1-2 . TRBV6-1 . CASSEGGASPYGYTF TGTGCCAGCAGTGAGGGGGGGGCGTCTCCCTATGGCTACACCTTC
TRBJ1-6 . TRBV7-9 . CASSLTTGGSSYNSPLHF TGTGCCAGCAGCTTGACGACTGGGGGAAGCTCCTATAATTCACCCCTCCACTTT
TRBJ2-7 . TRBV7-9 . CASATGSSYEQYF TGTGCCAGCGCGACTGGAAGTTCCTACGAGCAGTACTTC
TRBJ2-1 . TRBV13 . CASSLGRDARSSYNEQFF TGTGCCAGCAGCTTAGGCCGGGACGCACGGAGCTCCTACAATGAGCAGTTCTTC
TRBJ2-7 . TRBV4-3 few CASSQDSDSYEQYF TGTGCCAGCAGCCAAGATAGCGATTCCTACGAGCAGTACTTC
TRBJ2-3 . TRBV10-3 few CAIGYRSTDTQYF TGTGCCATCGGTTACAGGAGCACAGATACGCAGTATTTT
TRBJ1-1 . TRBV5-1 . CASSLGVGRDDTEAFF TGCGCCAGCAGCTTGGGTGTCGGTCGGGATGACACTGAAGCTTTCTTT
TRBJ2-7 . TRBV20-1 . CSDQLQSYEQYF TGCAGTGATCAGTTGCAATCCTACGAGCAGTACTTC
TRBJ1-2 . TRBV5-1 . CASSFHDGYTF TGCGCCAGCAGCTTTCACGATGGCTACACCTTC
TRBJ2-5 . TRBV25-1 few CASRADSPEETQYF TGTGCCAGCAGGGCGGACAGCCCAGAAGAGACCCAGTACTTC
TRBJ1-2 . TRBV7-4 . CASSSPADRVYTF TGTGCCAGCAGCTCCCCAGCCGACCGGGTCTACACCTTC
TRBJ2-3 . TRBV5-1 . CASSLVLRVEADTQYF TGCGCCAGCAGCTTGGTTTTGAGGGTAGAGGCAGATACGCAGTATTTT
TRBJ2-7 . TRBV6-1 few CASSEGRYEQYF TGTGCCAGCAGTGAAGGCCGGTACGAGCAGTACTTC
TRBJ1-2 . TRBV4-1 few CASSQTLNRVSYGYTF TGCGCCAGCAGCCAAACGTTAAACAGGGTCTCCTATGGCTACACCTTC
TRBJ1-1 TRBD1 TRBV12-3/TRBV12-4 once CASSPDRDWGLDTEAFF TGTGCCAGCAGCCCCGACAGGGATTGGGGTTTAGACACTGAAGCTTTCTTT
TRBJ2-7 . TRBV20-1 . CSASPGALYEQYF TGCAGTGCTAGCCCCGGGGCCCTCTACGAGCAGTACTTC